This T cell receptor beta chain came from a study of T cells in Graves' hyperthyroidism and ophthalmopathy. Clinical symptoms, serum thyroxine and TRAb, thyroid ultrasound and orbital computed tomography were used for the diagnoses. Fresh peripheral blood, roughly 10 ml, was the source of the PBMCs. The germline gives CDR1 MNHNS, CDR2 SASEGT. The CDR3 is 15 residues long. V was trimmed by 0 bases and J by 6 bases, leaving 12 bases between them. Amplification of TCR beta CDR3 regions used RNA as the template. The HTBI primer set was used in a first-round RT-PCR of the TCR CDR3. TCRdb itself ran the multiplex PCR reads through MiXCR, one entry per CDR3 protein. The table shows a few hundred thousand distinct CDR3 sequences, with 20% to 25% occurring only once. This clonotype appeared a few times.

Sequencing input: blood. This sequence joins TRBV6-1 and TRBJ1-5; the D gene is possibly TRBD1 (6 bases). The TCR comes from a man aged 50 to 59 with Graves' hyperthyroidism. CDR3 sequence reads: CASSEAGTGFQPQHF. The CDR3 DNA follows: TGTGCCAGCAGTGAAGCCGGAACAGGGTTTCAGCCCCAGCATTTT.